The T cell receptor beta chain under discussion was sequenced for a study of graft-versus-host responses after intestinal transplantation. Study summary: Among the recipients, all got anti-thymocyte globulin induction and then tacrolimus and steroids for approximately 3 years. Study findings and constraints: The recipient marrow held GvH clones, and some of them showed up first in ileum or blood.

Data came from immunoSEQ multiplex PCR; TCRdb stores just in-frame clones and leaves some out. Here the sample spans some 45,000 clones, 91% being singletons. The V gene's germline CDR1 is SGHTA and CDR2 FQGNSA. There are 14 residues in the CDR3. Deletions cut 2 bases from V and 0 bases from J, with 6 bases between. With respect to this clone: The antigen remains unidentified.

The J gene is TRBJ2-3, the V gene TRBV7-2; D remains ambiguous. The sample was PBMCs, taken 524 days after transplant. This receptor was identified in a human patient who received an intestinal transplant, so some T cells may come from the graft donor. Written as DNA, the CDR3 is TGTGCCAGCAGCTTATCTCGGAGCACAGATACGCAGTATTTT. This gives the protein CASSLSRSTDTQYF.